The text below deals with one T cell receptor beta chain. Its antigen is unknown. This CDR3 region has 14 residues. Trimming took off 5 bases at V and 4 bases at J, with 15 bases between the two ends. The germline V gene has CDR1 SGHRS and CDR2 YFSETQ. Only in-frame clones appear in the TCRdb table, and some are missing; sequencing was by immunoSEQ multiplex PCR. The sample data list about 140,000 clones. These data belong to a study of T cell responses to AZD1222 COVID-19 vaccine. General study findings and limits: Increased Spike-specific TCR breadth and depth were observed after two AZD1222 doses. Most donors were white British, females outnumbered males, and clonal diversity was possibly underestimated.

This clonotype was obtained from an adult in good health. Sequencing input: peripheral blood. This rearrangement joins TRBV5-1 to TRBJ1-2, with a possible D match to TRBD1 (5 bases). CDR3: CASSQGSGLYGYTF. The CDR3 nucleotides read TGCGCCAGCAGTCAGGGATCAGGGCTCTATGGCTACACCTTC.